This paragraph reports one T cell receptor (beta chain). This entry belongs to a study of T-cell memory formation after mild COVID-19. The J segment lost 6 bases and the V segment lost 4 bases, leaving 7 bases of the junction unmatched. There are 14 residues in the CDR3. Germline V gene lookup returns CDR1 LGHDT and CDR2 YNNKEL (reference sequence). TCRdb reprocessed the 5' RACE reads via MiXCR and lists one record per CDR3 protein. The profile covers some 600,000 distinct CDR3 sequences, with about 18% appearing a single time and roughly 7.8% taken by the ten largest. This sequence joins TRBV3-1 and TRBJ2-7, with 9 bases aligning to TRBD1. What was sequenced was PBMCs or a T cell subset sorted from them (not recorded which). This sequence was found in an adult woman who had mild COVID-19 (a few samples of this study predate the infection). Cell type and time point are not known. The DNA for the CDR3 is TGTGCCAGCAGCCCTACCCAGGACAGGGGCGAGCAGTACTTC. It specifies CASSPTQDRGEQYF.